This is a list of T cell receptor beta chains from one sample in a study of T cells after yellow fever vaccination. MiXCR was run by TCRdb on the 5' RACE reads, yielding one entry per CDR3 protein. The profile covers about 320,000 distinct CDR3 sequences, with roughly 4.3% appearing a single time and roughly 19% taken by the ten largest. This sample comprised PBMCs, obtained 15 days after the yellow fever booster vaccination. All receptors come from a man younger than 35 who received the YFV17D yellow fever vaccine. CDR3s include the opening cysteine and the closing phenylalanine or tryptophan. A D gene is named only where the DNA matches it firmly. A clone size is listed for some rows: how often the clone was seen (once, few, many), or a class if it is expanded.

d_call: TRBD1
v_call: TRBV23-1
clone_size: NA
j_call: TRBJ2-1
cdr3_aa: CASIPSGTGNNEQFF
cdr3_nt: TGCGCCAGCATACCATCGGGGACAGGGAACAATGAGCAGTTCTTC

d_call: NA
v_call: TRBV21-1
clone_size: many
j_call: TRBJ1-2
cdr3_aa: CASRGQGGLHYGYTF
cdr3_nt: TGTGCCAGCAGGGGACAGGGCGGCCTTCACTATGGCTACACCTTC

d_call: NA
v_call: TRBV6-5
clone_size: few
j_call: TRBJ1-2
cdr3_aa: CASSYRGVNYGYTF
cdr3_nt: TGTGCCAGCAGTTACAGGGGTGTTAACTATGGCTACACCTTC

d_call: NA
v_call: TRBV6-1
clone_size: many
j_call: TRBJ1-2
cdr3_aa: CASMSDGSGYTF
cdr3_nt: TGTGCCAGCATGTCGGACGGCTCGGGCTACACCTTC

d_call: TRBD1
v_call: TRBV29-1
clone_size: few
j_call: TRBJ1-1
cdr3_aa: CSGTGVMNTEAFF
cdr3_nt: TGCAGCGGGACAGGGGTTATGAACACTGAAGCTTTCTTT

d_call: NA
v_call: TRBV29-1
clone_size: many
j_call: TRBJ2-3
cdr3_aa: CSVAGQLRSTDTQYF
cdr3_nt: TGCAGCGTTGCGGGGCAGCTCCGTAGCACAGATACGCAGTATTTT

d_call: NA
v_call: TRBV2
clone_size: few
j_call: TRBJ2-3
cdr3_aa: CASSDRWGRTDTQYF
cdr3_nt: TGTGCCAGCAGTGACCGGTGGGGGCGCACAGATACGCAGTATTTT

d_call: TRBD2
v_call: TRBV12-5
clone_size: many
j_call: TRBJ2-2
cdr3_aa: CASGLSGTSGARWDTGELFF
cdr3_nt: TGTGCTAGTGGTTTGTCCGGGACTAGCGGGGCGAGATGGGACACCGGGGAGCTGTTTTTT

d_call: TRBD2
v_call: TRBV4-1
clone_size: few
j_call: TRBJ2-1
cdr3_aa: CASSQVPSGGAYNEQFF
cdr3_nt: TGCGCCAGCAGCCAAGTCCCTAGCGGGGGGGCTTACAATGAGCAGTTCTTC

d_call: NA
v_call: TRBV11-2
clone_size: few
j_call: TRBJ1-6
cdr3_aa: CASSLIPGVNSPLHF
cdr3_nt: TGTGCCAGCAGCTTAATCCCGGGTGTCAATTCACCCCTCCACTTT

d_call: TRBD2
v_call: TRBV2
clone_size: many
j_call: TRBJ2-7
cdr3_aa: CASSDRTSVSYEQYF
cdr3_nt: TGTGCCAGCAGTGATCGGACTAGCGTTTCCTACGAGCAGTACTTC

d_call: NA
v_call: TRBV11-2
clone_size: few
j_call: TRBJ2-5
cdr3_aa: CASTSWAQETQYF
cdr3_nt: TGTGCCAGCACCTCATGGGCCCAAGAGACCCAGTACTTC

d_call: TRBD2
v_call: TRBV20-1
clone_size: many
j_call: TRBJ2-5
cdr3_aa: CSARARLASNGSQYF
cdr3_nt: TGCAGTGCTCGAGCGCGACTAGCATCCAACGGGTCCCAGTACTTC

d_call: NA
v_call: TRBV12-3/TRBV12-4
clone_size: many
j_call: TRBJ1-5
cdr3_aa: CASSLAGGDQPQHF
cdr3_nt: TGTGCCAGCAGTTTAGCTGGGGGGGATCAGCCCCAGCATTTT

d_call: TRBD1
v_call: TRBV12-3/TRBV12-4
clone_size: many
j_call: TRBJ1-4
cdr3_aa: CATGKGGMGEKLFF
cdr3_nt: TGTGCCACCGGGAAAGGGGGCATGGGTGAAAAACTGTTTTTT

d_call: NA
v_call: TRBV10-3
clone_size: many
j_call: TRBJ2-5
cdr3_aa: CAISGGQETQYF
cdr3_nt: TGTGCCATCAGTGGGGGGCAAGAGACCCAGTACTTC

d_call: TRBD1
v_call: TRBV6-1
clone_size: many
j_call: TRBJ1-1
cdr3_aa: CASSVNRGATEAFF
cdr3_nt: TGTGCCAGCAGTGTCAACAGGGGGGCCACTGAAGCTTTCTTT

d_call: TRBD2
v_call: TRBV30
clone_size: NA
j_call: TRBJ2-5
cdr3_aa: CAWNTGLAKTQYF
cdr3_nt: TGTGCCTGGAATACAGGACTAGCGAAGACCCAGTACTTC

d_call: NA
v_call: TRBV11-2
clone_size: few
j_call: TRBJ2-7
cdr3_aa: CASSLLPYEQYF
cdr3_nt: TGTGCCAGCAGCTTACTCCCTTACGAGCAGTACTTC

d_call: NA
v_call: TRBV7-8
clone_size: few
j_call: TRBJ2-7
cdr3_aa: CASSLVAGSWDEQYF
cdr3_nt: TGTGCCAGCAGCTTAGTAGCAGGGTCCTGGGACGAGCAGTACTTC

d_call: NA
v_call: TRBV3-1
clone_size: few
j_call: TRBJ1-1
cdr3_aa: CASSQDPQGRAFF
cdr3_nt: TGTGCCAGCAGCCAAGATCCCCAGGGGCGGGCTTTCTTT

d_call: NA
v_call: TRBV28
clone_size: many
j_call: TRBJ2-3
cdr3_aa: CASSRLDTQYF
cdr3_nt: TGTGCCAGCAGCCGCCTAGATACGCAGTATTTT

d_call: NA
v_call: TRBV20-1
clone_size: few
j_call: TRBJ1-6
cdr3_aa: CSATRDGEGRALHF
cdr3_nt: TGCAGTGCTACCCGGGATGGGGAGGGCAGAGCCCTCCACTTT

d_call: NA
v_call: TRBV12-3/TRBV12-4
clone_size: NA
j_call: TRBJ1-1
cdr3_aa: CASSRTGRAFF
cdr3_nt: TGTGCCAGCAGTAGAACAGGGAGAGCTTTCTTT

d_call: NA
v_call: TRBV7-9
clone_size: many
j_call: TRBJ2-5
cdr3_aa: CASRQAGTPEETQYF
cdr3_nt: TGTGCCAGCAGACAAGCCGGGACTCCAGAAGAGACCCAGTACTTC

d_call: NA
v_call: TRBV5-1
clone_size: many
j_call: TRBJ2-3
cdr3_aa: CATRGATDTQYF
cdr3_nt: TGCGCCACCCGGGGGGCGACAGATACGCAGTATTTT

d_call: NA
v_call: TRBV18
clone_size: NA
j_call: TRBJ2-3
cdr3_aa: CASSPIWEATDTQYF
cdr3_nt: TGTGCCAGCTCACCAATCTGGGAGGCGACAGATACGCAGTATTTT

d_call: NA
v_call: TRBV5-1
clone_size: many
j_call: TRBJ2-3
cdr3_aa: CASSLPQWPSTDTQYF
cdr3_nt: TGCGCCAGCAGCTTGCCTCAGTGGCCTAGCACAGATACGCAGTATTTT

d_call: NA
v_call: TRBV10-3
clone_size: many
j_call: TRBJ1-1
cdr3_aa: CAISESRDTEAFF
cdr3_nt: TGTGCCATCAGTGAGTCCCGGGACACTGAAGCTTTCTTT

d_call: NA
v_call: TRBV20-1
clone_size: few
j_call: TRBJ2-1
cdr3_aa: CSARDLTSTALNEQFF
cdr3_nt: TGCAGTGCTAGAGATCTGACTTCGACTGCCTTGAATGAGCAGTTCTTC

d_call: NA
v_call: TRBV7-2
clone_size: many
j_call: TRBJ1-6
cdr3_aa: CASSSLTVQGDSPLHF
cdr3_nt: TGTGCCAGCAGCTCCCTGACCGTTCAAGGGGATTCACCCCTCCACTTT

d_call: NA
v_call: TRBV12-5
clone_size: few
j_call: TRBJ2-3
cdr3_aa: CASGLAHGGKADTQYF
cdr3_nt: TGTGCTAGTGGTTTGGCCCATGGGGGGAAAGCAGATACGCAGTATTTT

d_call: TRBD1
v_call: TRBV13
clone_size: many
j_call: TRBJ2-7
cdr3_aa: CASSVGTGVYEQYF
cdr3_nt: TGTGCCAGCAGCGTCGGGACAGGGGTCTACGAGCAGTACTTC